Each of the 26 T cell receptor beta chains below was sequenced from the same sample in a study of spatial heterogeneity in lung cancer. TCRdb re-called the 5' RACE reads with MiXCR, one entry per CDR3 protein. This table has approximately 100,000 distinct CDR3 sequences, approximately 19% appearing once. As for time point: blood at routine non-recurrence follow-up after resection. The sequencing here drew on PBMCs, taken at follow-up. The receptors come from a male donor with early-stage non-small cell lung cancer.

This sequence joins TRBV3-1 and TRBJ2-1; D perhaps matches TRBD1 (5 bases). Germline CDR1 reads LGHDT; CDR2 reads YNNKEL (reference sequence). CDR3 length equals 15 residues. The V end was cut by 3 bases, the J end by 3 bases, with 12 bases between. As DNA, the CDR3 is TGTGCCAGCAGCCACCCGACAGTAGACTACAATGAGCAGTTCTTC. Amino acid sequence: CASSHPTVDYNEQFF.

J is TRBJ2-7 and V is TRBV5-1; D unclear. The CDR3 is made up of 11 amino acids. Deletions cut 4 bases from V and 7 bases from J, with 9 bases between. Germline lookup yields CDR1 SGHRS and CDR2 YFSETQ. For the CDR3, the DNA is TGCGCCAGCAGCCTTTACGAGGAGCAGTACTTC. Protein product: CASSLYEEQYF.

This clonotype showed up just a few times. The DNA for the CDR3 is TGTGCCAGCACCTTGTTGATGGGCGGTACAACTTACAATGAGCAGTTCTTC. As protein: CASTLLMGGTTYNEQFF. The rearrangement uses TRBV7-6 and TRBJ2-1; D call uncertain. Trimming left V 7 bases short and J 4 bases short, with 23 bases between. The CDR3 length is 17 residues. Per germline, CDR1 SGHVS and CDR2 FNYEAQ.

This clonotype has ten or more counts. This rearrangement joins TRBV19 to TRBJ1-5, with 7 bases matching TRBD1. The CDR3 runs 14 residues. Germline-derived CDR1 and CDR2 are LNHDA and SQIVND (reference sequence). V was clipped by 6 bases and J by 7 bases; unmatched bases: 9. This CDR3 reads CASSPQTGVQPQHF. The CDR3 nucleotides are TGTGCCAGTAGCCCTCAAACAGGGGTCCAGCCCCAGCATTTT.

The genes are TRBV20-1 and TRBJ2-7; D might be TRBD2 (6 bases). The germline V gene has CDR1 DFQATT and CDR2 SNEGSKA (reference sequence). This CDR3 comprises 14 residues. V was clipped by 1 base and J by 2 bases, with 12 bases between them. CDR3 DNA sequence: TGCAGTGCTAGAGGCCGGGAGCCCACCTACGAGCAGTACTTC. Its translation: CSARGREPTYEQYF.

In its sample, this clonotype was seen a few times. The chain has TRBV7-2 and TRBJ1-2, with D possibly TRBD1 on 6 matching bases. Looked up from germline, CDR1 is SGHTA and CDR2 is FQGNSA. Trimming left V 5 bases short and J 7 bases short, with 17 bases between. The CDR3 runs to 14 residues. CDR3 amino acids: CASSLQGRGVGYTF. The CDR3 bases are TGTGCCAGCAGCCTACAGGGTCGGGGAGTTGGCTACACCTTC.

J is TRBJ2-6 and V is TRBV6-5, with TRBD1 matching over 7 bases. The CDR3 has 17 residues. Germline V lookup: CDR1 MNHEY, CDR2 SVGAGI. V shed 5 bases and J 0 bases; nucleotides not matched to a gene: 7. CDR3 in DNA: TGTGCCAGCAGTATGGGACAGTTTAGCTCTGGGGCCAACGTCCTGACTTTC. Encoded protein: CASSMGQFSSGANVLTF.

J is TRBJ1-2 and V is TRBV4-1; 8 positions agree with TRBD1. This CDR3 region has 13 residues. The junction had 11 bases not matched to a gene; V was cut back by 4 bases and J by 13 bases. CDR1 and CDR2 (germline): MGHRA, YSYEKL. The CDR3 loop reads CASSPTVDRGITF. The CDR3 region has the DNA TGCGCCAGCAGCCCGACCGTCGACAGGGGAATCACCTTC.

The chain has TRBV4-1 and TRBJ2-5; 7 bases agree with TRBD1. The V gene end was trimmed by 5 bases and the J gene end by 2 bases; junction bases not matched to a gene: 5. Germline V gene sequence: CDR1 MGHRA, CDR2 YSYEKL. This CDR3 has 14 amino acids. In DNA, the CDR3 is TGCGCCAGCAGCAACAGGGGTATACAAGAGACCCAGTACTTC. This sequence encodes CASSNRGIQETQYF.

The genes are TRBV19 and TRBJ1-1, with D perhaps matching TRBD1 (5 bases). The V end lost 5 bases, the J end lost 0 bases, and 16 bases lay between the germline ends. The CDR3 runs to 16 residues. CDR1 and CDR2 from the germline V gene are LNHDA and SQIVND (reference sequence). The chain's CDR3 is CASSGGTPWMNTEAFF. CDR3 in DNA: TGTGCCAGTAGTGGGGGAACACCGTGGATGAACACTGAAGCTTTCTTT.

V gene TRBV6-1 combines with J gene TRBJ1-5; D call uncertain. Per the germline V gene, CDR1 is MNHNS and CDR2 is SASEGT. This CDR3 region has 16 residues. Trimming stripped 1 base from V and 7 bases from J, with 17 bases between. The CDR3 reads CASSEGRIKYGQPQHF. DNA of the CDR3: TGTGCCAGCAGTGAAGGACGAATAAAATATGGGCAGCCCCAGCATTTT.

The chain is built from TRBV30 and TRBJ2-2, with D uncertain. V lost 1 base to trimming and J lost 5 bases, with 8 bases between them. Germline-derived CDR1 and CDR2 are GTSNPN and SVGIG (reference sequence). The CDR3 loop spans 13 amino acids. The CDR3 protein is CAWSARATGELFF. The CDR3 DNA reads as TGTGCCTGGAGTGCGAGAGCTACCGGGGAGCTGTTTTTT.

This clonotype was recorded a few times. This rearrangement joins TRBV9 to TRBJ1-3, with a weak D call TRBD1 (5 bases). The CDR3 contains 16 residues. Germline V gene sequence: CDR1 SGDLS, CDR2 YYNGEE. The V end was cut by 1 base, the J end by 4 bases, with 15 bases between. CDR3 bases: TGTGCCAGCAGCGTAACTATGGGGGTTGAGGGAAACACCATATATTTT. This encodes CASSVTMGVEGNTIYF.

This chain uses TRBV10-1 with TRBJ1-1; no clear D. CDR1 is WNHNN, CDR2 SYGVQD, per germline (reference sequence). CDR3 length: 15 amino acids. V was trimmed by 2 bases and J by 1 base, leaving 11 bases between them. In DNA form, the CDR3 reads TGCGCCAGCAGTGAGCGAACTGAGGCGAACACTGAAGCTTTCTTT. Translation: CASSERTEANTEAFF.

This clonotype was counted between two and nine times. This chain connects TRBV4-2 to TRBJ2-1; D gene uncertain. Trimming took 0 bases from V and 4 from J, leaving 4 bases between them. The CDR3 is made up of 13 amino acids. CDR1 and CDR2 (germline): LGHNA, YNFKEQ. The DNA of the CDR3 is TGTGCCAGCAGCCAAGAGTTGTACAATGAGCAGTTCTTC. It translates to CASSQELYNEQFF.

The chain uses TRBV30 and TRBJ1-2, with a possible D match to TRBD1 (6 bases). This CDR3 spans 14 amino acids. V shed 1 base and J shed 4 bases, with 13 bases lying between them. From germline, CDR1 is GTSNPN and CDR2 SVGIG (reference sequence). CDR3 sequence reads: CAWSAQGIGYGYTF. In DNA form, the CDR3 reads TGTGCCTGGAGTGCGCAGGGGATAGGCTATGGCTACACCTTC.

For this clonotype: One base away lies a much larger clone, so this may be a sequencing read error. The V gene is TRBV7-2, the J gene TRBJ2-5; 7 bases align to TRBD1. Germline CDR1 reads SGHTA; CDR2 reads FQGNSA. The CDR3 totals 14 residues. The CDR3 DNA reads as TGTGTCAGCAGCTTTGGGACAGCCCAAGAGACCCAGTACTTC. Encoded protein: CVSSFGTAQETQYF.

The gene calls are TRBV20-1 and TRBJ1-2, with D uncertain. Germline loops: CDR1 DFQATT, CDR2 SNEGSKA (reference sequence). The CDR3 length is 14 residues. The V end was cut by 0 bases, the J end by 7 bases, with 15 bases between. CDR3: CSARERLNSPGYTF. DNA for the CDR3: TGCAGTGCTAGAGAAAGGCTTAACTCCCCTGGCTACACCTTC.

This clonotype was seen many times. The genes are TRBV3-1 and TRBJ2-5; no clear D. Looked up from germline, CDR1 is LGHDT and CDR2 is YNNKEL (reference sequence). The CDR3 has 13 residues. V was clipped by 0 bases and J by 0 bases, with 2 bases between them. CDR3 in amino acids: CASSQDYQETQYF. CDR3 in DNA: TGTGCCAGCAGCCAAGATTACCAAGAGACCCAGTACTTC.

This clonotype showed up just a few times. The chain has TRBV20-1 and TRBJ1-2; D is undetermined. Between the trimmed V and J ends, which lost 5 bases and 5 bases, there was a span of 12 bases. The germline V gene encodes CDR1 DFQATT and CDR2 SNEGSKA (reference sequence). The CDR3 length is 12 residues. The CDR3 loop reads CSAETAQYGYTF. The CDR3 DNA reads TGCAGTGCTGAGACGGCTCAATATGGCTACACCTTC.

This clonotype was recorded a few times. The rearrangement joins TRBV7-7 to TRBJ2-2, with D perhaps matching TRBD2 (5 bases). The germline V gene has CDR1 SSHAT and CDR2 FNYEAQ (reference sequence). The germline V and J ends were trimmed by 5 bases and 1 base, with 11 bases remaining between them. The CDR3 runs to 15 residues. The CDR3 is CASSPPGMNTGELFF. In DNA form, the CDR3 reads TGTGCCAGCAGCCCCCCCGGGATGAACACCGGGGAGCTGTTTTTT.

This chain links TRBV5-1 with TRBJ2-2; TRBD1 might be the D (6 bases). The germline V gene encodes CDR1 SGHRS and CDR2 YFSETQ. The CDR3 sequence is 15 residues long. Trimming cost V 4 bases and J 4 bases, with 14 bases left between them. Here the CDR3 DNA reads TGCGCCAGCAGCCCCAGGGACATCGGCACCGGGGAGCTGTTTTTT. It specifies CASSPRDIGTGELFF.

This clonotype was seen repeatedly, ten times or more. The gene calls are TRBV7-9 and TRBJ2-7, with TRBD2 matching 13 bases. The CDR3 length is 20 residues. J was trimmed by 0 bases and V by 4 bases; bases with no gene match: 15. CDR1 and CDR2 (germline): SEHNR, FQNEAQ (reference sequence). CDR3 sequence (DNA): TGTGCCAGCAGCTCCCGGACCGGGACTAGCGGGATCCCTAGCTCCTACGAGCAGTACTTC. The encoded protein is CASSSRTGTSGIPSSYEQYF.

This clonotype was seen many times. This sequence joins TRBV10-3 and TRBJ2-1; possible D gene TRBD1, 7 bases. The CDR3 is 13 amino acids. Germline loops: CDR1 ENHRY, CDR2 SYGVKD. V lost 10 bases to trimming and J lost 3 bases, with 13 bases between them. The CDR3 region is CATGGRIYNEQFF. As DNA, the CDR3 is TGTGCCACAGGGGGGCGGATCTACAATGAGCAGTTCTTC.

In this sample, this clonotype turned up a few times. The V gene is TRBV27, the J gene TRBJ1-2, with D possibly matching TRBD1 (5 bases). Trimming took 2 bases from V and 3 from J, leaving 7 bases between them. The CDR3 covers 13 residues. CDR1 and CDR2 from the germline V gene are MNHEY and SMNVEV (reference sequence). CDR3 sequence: CASSLTRDYGYTF. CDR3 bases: TGTGCCAGCAGTTTAACCAGGGACTATGGCTACACCTTC.

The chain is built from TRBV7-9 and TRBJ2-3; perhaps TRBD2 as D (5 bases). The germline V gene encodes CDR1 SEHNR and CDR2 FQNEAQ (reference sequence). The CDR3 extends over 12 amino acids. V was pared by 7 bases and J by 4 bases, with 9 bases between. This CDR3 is CASTFGADTQYF. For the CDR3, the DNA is TGTGCCAGCACCTTCGGGGCAGATACGCAGTATTTT.